This TCR beta chain was retrieved from a study of identical twins. TCRdb itself ran the 5' RACE reads through MiXCR, one entry per CDR3 protein. The data show more than 400,000 distinct CDR3 sequences, 13% to 15% seen once. This clonotype was seen more than once but under ten times. The CDR3 sequence is 11 residues long. Germline CDR1 MDHEN, CDR2 SYDVKM. Trimming removed 8 bases at V and 3 bases at J, with 4 bases between. These sequences were also reported in another study, on yellow fever vaccine responses in identical twins.

The material sequenced was CD4+ T cells sorted from blood. The origin of this receptor is a woman between 18 and 29 years old in good health. This rearrangement joins TRBV28 to TRBJ1-4; no firm D call. For the CDR3, the DNA is TGTGCCAGCTTTTCTAATGAAAAACTGTTTTTT. Protein sequence: CASFSNEKLFF.